The source of this T cell receptor beta chain is a study of shared clonotypes between healthy human individuals. Overall study results and limits: Some naive CD4 clonotypes, approximately 4.5%, turned up in common across four donors.

Germline values: CDR1 SEHNR, CDR2 FQNEAQ (reference sequence). V dropped 2 bases and J dropped 5; count of bases not matched to a gene: 3. CDR3 length: 15 residues. Notes on this clone: The antigen is undetermined.

The input for sorted-subset replicate PCRs was around 200 ng DNA, 25,000 to 30,000 T cell genomes. Some clones are missing from TCRdb's copy, which holds only in-frame ones; the method was immunoSEQ multiplex PCR. This repertoire shows millions of clones, approximately 90% found once; its top ten account for 0.13% to 0.15%. The specimen was naive CD4+ T cells sorted from blood. Subset here: CD45RA+ positively selected. The V gene is TRBV7-9, the J gene TRBJ2-1; 10 bases fit TRBD2. The source of this sequence is a man between 18 and 35 years old in good health. The CDR3 protein is CASSLLAGDHNEQFF. The CDR3 coding sequence is TGTGCCAGCAGCTTACTAGCGGGGGATCACAATGAGCAGTTCTTC. Based on the CDR3 plus reference TRBV7-9 and TRBJ2-1, the full variable domain is DTGVSQNPRHKITKRGQNVTFRCDPISEHNRLYWYRQTLGQGPEFLTYFQNEAQLEKSRLLSDRFSAERPKGSFSTLEIQRTEQGDSAMYLCASSLLAGDHNEQFFGPGTRLTVL.